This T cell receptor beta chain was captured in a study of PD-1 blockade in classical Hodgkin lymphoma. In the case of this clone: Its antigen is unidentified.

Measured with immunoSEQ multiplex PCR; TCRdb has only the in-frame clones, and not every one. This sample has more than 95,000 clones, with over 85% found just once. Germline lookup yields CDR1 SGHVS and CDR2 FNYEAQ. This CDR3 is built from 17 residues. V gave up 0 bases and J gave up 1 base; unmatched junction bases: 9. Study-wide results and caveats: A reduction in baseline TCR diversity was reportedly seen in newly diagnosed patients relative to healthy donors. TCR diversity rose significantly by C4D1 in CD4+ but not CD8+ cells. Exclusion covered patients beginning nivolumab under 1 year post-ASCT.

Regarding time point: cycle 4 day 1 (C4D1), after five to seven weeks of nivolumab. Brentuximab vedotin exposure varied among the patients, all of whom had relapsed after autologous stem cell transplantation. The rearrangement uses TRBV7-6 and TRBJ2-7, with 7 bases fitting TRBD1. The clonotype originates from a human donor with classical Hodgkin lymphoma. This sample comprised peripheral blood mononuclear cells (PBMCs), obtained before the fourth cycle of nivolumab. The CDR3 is CASSLAPWDSDSYEQYF. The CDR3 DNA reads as TGTGCCAGCAGCTTAGCTCCCTGGGACAGCGATTCCTACGAGCAGTACTTC.